This is a list of T cell receptor beta chains from one sample in a study of CD8 T cells in Susac syndrome. Each CDR3 protein is one row after TCRdb ran MiXCR on the immunoSEQ multiplex PCR reads. This table has a few hundred thousand distinct CDR3 sequences, roughly 96% appearing once. The sequencing sample was made of CD4+ T cells from PBMCs. The receptors originated from a human donor with multiple sclerosis. CDR3s include the opening cysteine and the closing phenylalanine or tryptophan. A D gene is named only where the DNA matches it firmly.

J gene	D gene	V gene	CDR3 protein
TRBJ2-1	TRBD2	TRBV19	CASSIYYGLAVHEQFF
TRBJ2-1	TRBD2	TRBV5-4	CASSFLAGNYNEQFF
TRBJ2-7	.	TRBV9	CASSPHLGEYEQYF
TRBJ2-5	TRBD2	TRBV29-1	CSDLGLAAETQYF
TRBJ2-7	TRBD2	TRBV29-1	CSAILIASGREEQYF
TRBJ1-4	.	TRBV4-1	CASSQDGGTGEKLFF
TRBJ2-4	.	TRBV9	CASSAHQQGSPRNIQYF
TRBJ2-6	.	TRBV27	CASSLAGLSGANVLTF
TRBJ1-4	.	TRBV11-3	CASSLVFPFSEKLFF
TRBJ1-4	TRBD1	TRBV29-1	CSVKDRQSNEKLFF
TRBJ2-1	TRBD2	TRBV29-1	CSVQLAGGSGEQFF
TRBJ1-1	.	TRBV3-1	CASSRVGENTEAFF